This TCR beta chain was found in a study of blood T cell repertoires in COVID-19. The CDR3 consists of 16 residues. Trimming removed 2 bases from V and 0 bases from J, with 11 bases in between. CDR1 is SGHRS and CDR2 is YFSETQ in the germline V gene. TCRdb's copy holds only in-frame clones and misses some; the assay was immunoSEQ multiplex PCR. The sample includes roughly 230,000 clones, about four fifths of them seen just once. The receptor's source is a man aged 50 to 60 with active or convalescent COVID-19. V is TRBV5-1 and J is TRBJ2-2; maybe TRBD1 (6 bases). Sequencing was performed on peripheral blood. CDR3 in DNA: TGCGCCAGCAGCTTTCTAGGGGGTTCGAACACCGGGGAGCTGTTTTTT. This gives the protein CASSFLGGSNTGELFF.